The 26 T cell receptor beta chains below come from one sample, sequenced in a study of cytomegalovirus exposure and HLA in healthy donors. Both 60 Vbeta primers and 13 Jbeta primers went into the PCR. The data were produced by immunoSEQ multiplex PCR, yet TCRdb's version contains in-frame clones alone and is incomplete. This table holds around 190,000 clones, about 10% found once. The sequencing input was PBMCs. The receptors derive from a woman aged 25 to 39 in good health and CMV-seropositive.

This clone occurred a few times. The J gene is TRBJ2-7, the V gene TRBV2; D gene uncertain. Trimming left V 7 bases short and J 2 bases short, with 6 bases between. Looked up from germline, CDR1 is SNHLY and CDR2 is FYNNEI. CDR3 length equals 11 residues. The CDR3 nucleotides read TGTGCCAGCATCGAGGCCTACGAGCAGTACTTC. It is translated as CASIEAYEQYF.

This clone was seen only a few times. V and J are TRBV7-9 and TRBJ2-1, with 8 bases identical to TRBD1. This CDR3 region has 16 residues. CDR1 is SEHNR, CDR2 FQNEAQ, per germline (reference sequence). V dropped 7 bases and J dropped 7; count of bases not matched to a gene: 15. The CDR3 spells CASTHLGTGFGNEQFF. The DNA for the CDR3 is TGTGCCAGCACCCACCTTGGGACAGGCTTTGGGAATGAGCAGTTCTTC.

The chain joins TRBV14 to TRBJ2-3; a weak D match, TRBD2 (6 bases). Germline V CDR1 and CDR2: SGHDN, FVKESK. V lost 0 bases and J lost 0, with 16 bases in between. The CDR3 covers 18 residues. CDR3: CASSQEGEAALSTDTQYF. As DNA, the CDR3 is TGTGCCAGCAGCCAAGAAGGGGAGGCAGCGCTGAGCACAGATACGCAGTATTTT.

CDR3 protein: CASSVGGTLNEKLFF. DNA of the CDR3: TGTGCCAGCAGCGTTGGCGGAACCCTTAATGAAAAACTGTTTTTT. The genes are TRBV9 and TRBJ1-4; the D is unclear. Per germline, CDR1 SGDLS and CDR2 YYNGEE. CDR3 size: 15 residues. Trimming shortened V by 2 bases and J by 4 bases, and 12 bases separated the two germline ends.

The chain employs TRBV4-1 and TRBJ1-1; TRBD1 aligns across 8 bases. CDR1 and CDR2 (germline): MGHRA, YSYEKL. This CDR3 contains 15 residues. V dropped 5 bases and J dropped 1; count of bases not matched to a gene: 6. Here the CDR3 DNA reads TGCGCCAGCAGCGGGCAGGGGGCTTGGAACACTGAAGCTTTCTTT. As protein: CASSGQGAWNTEAFF.

This sequence joins TRBV9 and TRBJ2-3; tentative D call: TRBD2 (6 bases). The CDR3 extends over 16 amino acids. The V gene lost 1 base and the J gene lost 0 bases, with 12 bases spanning the gap. Germline V gives CDR1 SGDLS, CDR2 YYNGEE. The CDR3 DNA follows: TGTGCCAGCAGCGTAAAACTGGGAGGAAGCACAGATACGCAGTATTTT. The encoded protein is CASSVKLGGSTDTQYF.

The chain carries TRBV18 and TRBJ2-2; possible D gene TRBD2, 6 bases. Trimming pared 8 bases from V and 5 bases from J, leaving 12 bases between. The germline V gene has CDR1 KGHSH and CDR2 LQKENI. This CDR3 has 13 residues. The CDR3 here is CASLQAGTGELFF. CDR3 sequence (DNA): TGTGCCAGCCTCCAGGCGGGAACCGGGGAGCTGTTTTTT. Using reference TRBV18 and TRBJ2-2 for the parts outside the CDR3, the full variable domain is NAGVMQNPRHLVRRRGQEARLRCSPMKGHSHVYWYRQLPEEGLKFMVYLQKENIIDESGMPKERFSAEFPKEGPSILRIQQVVRGDSAAYFCASLQAGTGELFFGEGSRLTVL.

This clone appeared a few times. J is TRBJ2-2 and V is TRBV19, with unresolved D. Looked up from germline, CDR1 is LNHDA and CDR2 is SQIVND (reference sequence). V was shortened by 5 bases and J by 3 bases, with 16 bases between the two germline ends. This CDR3 contains 16 residues. CDR3 sequence reads: CASSAWASRYTGELFF. The CDR3 DNA reads as TGTGCCAGTAGTGCCTGGGCCAGCCGATACACCGGGGAGCTGTTTTTT.

In this sample, this clone turned up a few times. J is TRBJ2-7 and V is TRBV4-1; D is perhaps TRBD2 (6 bases). The V gene lost 3 bases and the J gene lost 0 bases, with 9 bases spanning the gap. The CDR3 length is 14 residues. Germline V gives CDR1 MGHRA, CDR2 YSYEKL. DNA for the CDR3: TGCGCCAGCAGCCACCGGGACTCCTCCTACGAGCAGTACTTC. Protein sequence: CASSHRDSSYEQYF.

This clone has only one observation. This sequence joins TRBV6-5 and TRBJ1-6; no clear D. The germline V and J ends were trimmed by 0 bases and 3 bases, with 9 bases remaining between them. Germline V CDR1 and CDR2: MNHEY, SVGAGI. This CDR3 has 16 residues. The CDR3 nucleotides are TGTGCCAGCAGTTACTCGATGGCAGACTATAATTCACCCCTCCACTTT. It is translated as CASSYSMADYNSPLHF.

The rearrangement links TRBV11-2 to TRBJ2-3; TRBD2 might be the D (6 bases). CDR1 and CDR2 from the germline V gene are SGHAT and FQNNGV. The CDR3 contains 15 residues. Trimming took off 0 bases at V and 9 bases at J, with 16 bases between the two ends. The DNA for the CDR3 is TGTGCCAGCAGCTTAGATCCGGGAGCGACTGAGACGCAGTATTTT. It is translated as CASSLDPGATETQYF.

This clone was counted between two and nine times. V is TRBV27 and J is TRBJ2-3, with 14 bases aligning to TRBD2. Trimming took 5 bases from V and 6 from J; bases not matched to a gene: 7. This CDR3 comprises 16 residues. Germline V lookup: CDR1 MNHEY, CDR2 SMNVEV (reference sequence). The CDR3 reads CASSTGLAGGGDTQYF. CDR3 bases: TGTGCCAGCAGTACCGGACTAGCGGGAGGAGGGGATACGCAGTATTTT.

The rearrangement joins TRBV6-5 to TRBJ2-2; D perhaps matches TRBD1 (6 bases). This CDR3 is built from 13 residues. Trimming removed 5 bases at V and 6 bases at J, with 10 bases between. The germline CDR1 and CDR2 sequences are MNHEY and SVGAGI. CDR3 region: CASSRNRAGELFF. In DNA, the CDR3 is TGTGCCAGCAGTCGCAACAGGGCCGGGGAGCTGTTTTTT.

This clone was observed a few times. This chain connects TRBV7-6 to TRBJ1-1, with 11 bases lining up with TRBD1. Losses at the gene ends were 0 bases for V and 2 bases for J; bases not matched to a gene: 5. The CDR3 sequence is 17 residues long. The V gene's germline CDR1 is SGHVS and CDR2 FNYEAQ. The CDR3 here is CASSLAGTGGRNTEAFF. The CDR3 DNA sequence: TGTGCCAGCAGCTTAGCGGGGACAGGGGGTCGAAACACTGAAGCTTTCTTT.

The rearrangement uses TRBV2 and TRBJ1-2, with no clear D. From germline, CDR1 is SNHLY and CDR2 FYNNEI. V was pared by 1 base and J by 4 bases, with 10 bases between. The CDR3 has 14 amino acids. The CDR3 nucleotides are TGTGCCAGCAGTGAAGGAAAAGTGGCCTATGGCTACACCTTC. Its translation: CASSEGKVAYGYTF.

The chain uses TRBV10-3 and TRBJ1-2, with a weak D call TRBD1 (6 bases). The length of the CDR3 is 15 residues. The germline V gene has CDR1 ENHRY and CDR2 SYGVKD. Trimming left V 0 bases short and J 3 bases short, with 11 bases between. The CDR3 region is CAISESAGGYYGYTF. CDR3 nucleotides: TGTGCCATCAGTGAGTCGGCGGGGGGCTACTATGGCTACACCTTC.

Note on this clone: An end of the junction differs from the germline gene, which may be a read error. This chain joins TRBV25-1 and TRBJ1-2; D not certain. Germline V CDR1 and CDR2: MGHDK, SYGVNS. This CDR3 has 14 amino acids. CDR3: CAGSEAGSVRGYTF. In nucleotides, the CDR3 is TGTGCCGGCAGTGAAGCCGGGTCGGTGAGAGGCTACACCTTC.

This clone was counted a few times. The gene calls are TRBV5-1 and TRBJ1-3; D is uncertain. CDR3 length: 16 residues. Germline lookup yields CDR1 SGHRS and CDR2 YFSETQ. Trimming stripped 2 bases from V and 3 bases from J, with 15 bases between. The CDR3 loop is CASSFMDGKGGNTIYF. Written as DNA, the CDR3 is TGCGCCAGCAGCTTCATGGACGGGAAGGGTGGAAACACCATATATTTT.

This clone was seen a few times. The chain joins TRBV5-5 to TRBJ1-1, with TRBD1 as a possible D gene (5 bases). V was trimmed by 6 bases and J by 2 bases, leaving 20 bases between them. This CDR3 spans 16 amino acids. CDR1 is SGHKS and CDR2 is YYEKEE in the germline V gene (reference sequence). CDR3 coding DNA: TGTGCCAGCACCGGGGGTGCGCCTGGGGGAAACACTGAAGCTTTCTTT. Translation gives CASTGGAPGGNTEAFF.

The V gene is TRBV7-9, the J gene TRBJ2-2; the match to TRBD1 covers 9 bases. Trimming took 5 bases from V and 1 from J; bases not matched to a gene: 5. Germline values: CDR1 SEHNR, CDR2 FQNEAQ (reference sequence). This CDR3 region has 16 residues. The chain's CDR3 is CASSITGGRNTGELFF. As DNA, the CDR3 is TGTGCCAGCAGCATCACAGGGGGCCGGAACACCGGGGAGCTGTTTTTT. The full variable domain, completed using reference TRBV7-9 and TRBJ2-2, is DTGVSQNPRHKITKRGQNVTFRCDPISEHNRLYWYRQTLGQGPEFLTYFQNEAQLEKSRLLSDRFSAERPKGSFSTLEIQRTEQGDSAMYLCASSITGGRNTGELFFGEGSRLTVL.

A few counts support this clone. V gene TRBV14 combines with J gene TRBJ1-3, with D unresolved. The length of the CDR3 is 12 residues. Germline CDR1 and CDR2: SGHDN and FVKESK. The V and J ends lost 2 bases and 6 bases respectively, with 5 bases between them. The CDR3 sequence: CASSQWLNTIYF. The CDR3 region has the DNA TGTGCCAGCAGCCAATGGCTAAACACCATATATTTT.

This chain uses TRBV5-3 with TRBJ1-2; TRBD1 might be the D (6 bases). TRBV5-3 is noted as an ORF with a role that remains uncertain. There are 16 residues in the CDR3. V lost 4 bases to trimming and J lost 1 base, with 17 bases between them. The CDR3 nucleotides are TGTGCCAGAAGCCCTCCGGACAGCTTCATTAACTATGGCTACACCTTC. This translates into CARSPPDSFINYGYTF.

This clone has just a few counts. This sequence joins TRBV7-9 and TRBJ2-3; the D is unclear. This CDR3 has 12 amino acids. Trimming left V 1 base short and J 6 bases short, with 5 bases between. CDR1 is SEHNR and CDR2 is FQNEAQ in the germline V gene (reference sequence). CDR3 amino acids: CASSLESDTQYF. In DNA form, the CDR3 reads TGTGCCAGCAGCTTAGAGAGTGATACGCAGTATTTT.

Comment on this clone: This specimen includes other DNA sequences encoding the same CDR3. This chain links TRBV5-1 with TRBJ1-4; 8 positions match TRBD1. CDR1 SGHRS and CDR2 YFSETQ come from the germline V gene. The ends lost 0 bases at V and 4 bases at J; junction bases unmatched: 2. There are 15 residues in the CDR3. The CDR3: CASSLGTGLNEKLFF. CDR3 nucleotides: TGCGCCAGCAGCTTGGGGACAGGGCTTAATGAAAAACTGTTTTTT.

V usage is TRBV9 and J usage is TRBJ2-5; 11 nucleotides match TRBD2. There are 15 residues in the CDR3. Germline V gene data show CDR1 as SGDLS and CDR2 as YYNGEE. Unmatched junction bases numbered 6, after V lost 4 bases and J lost 4 bases. For the CDR3, the DNA is TGTGCCAGCAGCAGGGGTAGCGGGAGGGGAGAGACCCAGTACTTC. Amino acids: CASSRGSGRGETQYF. Combining the CDR3 with reference TRBV9 and TRBJ2-5 gives the whole variable domain DSGVTQTPKHLITATGQRVTLRCSPRSGDLSVYWYQQSLDQGLQFLIQYYNGEERAKGNILERFSAQQFPDLHSELNLSSLELGDSALYFCASSRGSGRGETQYFGPGTRLLVL.

The chain uses TRBV6-6 and TRBJ2-3, with D tentatively TRBD2 (5 bases). This CDR3 comprises 13 residues. V gave up 10 bases and J gave up 0 bases, with 11 bases separating them. The germline gives CDR1 MNHNY, CDR2 SVGAGI (reference sequence). CDR3 bases: TGTGCCACGCGGGCTGAGAGCACAGATACGCAGTATTTT. It specifies CATRAESTDTQYF.